A selection of T cell receptor beta chains follows, all from one sample in a study of blood T cell repertoires in COVID-19. Using immunoSEQ multiplex PCR, the repertoire was profiled, and TCRdb retains in-frame clones only, with some absent. The sample has about 520,000 clones, over 75% seen once. Sequencing was performed on peripheral blood. Receptors originate from a human donor in a cohort sampled during active COVID-19. Each CDR3 is given with its conserved first and last residue.

v_call	j_call	cdr3_aa
TRBV3-1/TRBV3-2	TRBJ2-1	CASSQEGAYNEQFF
TRBV3-1/TRBV3-2	TRBJ1-2	CASSRTRGGLGGYTF
TRBV6-4	TRBJ2-1	CASRLAGTNEQFF
TRBV25-1	TRBJ1-2	CASTPTGGVGYTF
TRBV7-2	TRBJ1-4	CASSLQVRGGEKLFF
TRBV7-9	TRBJ1-5	CASSAQTGRDNQPQHF
TRBV6-6	TRBJ1-5	CASVGGGTPAYQPQHF
TRBV18	TRBJ2-3	CASSPRLDRDTQYF
TRBV19	TRBJ2-3	CASSRSEREQYF
TRBV7-2	TRBJ2-7	CASSLSVREPSYEQYF
TRBV30	TRBJ2-2	CAWTRLVSGELFF
TRBV7-9	TRBJ2-1	CASSLAGGMHEQFF
TRBV6-1	TRBJ1-1	CASSEPGLNTEAFF
TRBV2	TRBJ1-3	CASSENRDRARWGNTIYF
TRBV30	TRBJ1-5	CAWSSGRDNQPQHF
TRBV20-1	TRBJ1-3	CSASGGGENTIYF
TRBV4-1	TRBJ2-1	CASSKGGGRENNEQFF
TRBV4-2	TRBJ2-3	CASSPGQGGPSTDTQYF
TRBV18	TRBJ1-5	CASSTGSNQPQHF
TRBV9	TRBJ2-3	CASSATSGGTDTQYF
TRBV19	TRBJ1-1	CASSQDRLNTEAFF
TRBV5-1	TRBJ2-5	CASTREAKETQYF
TRBV9	TRBJ2-5	CASSPTPGDIQETQYF
TRBV7-9	TRBJ1-5	CASSSFDRNNQPQHF
TRBV9	TRBJ1-2	CASSVHSRDYGYTF
TRBV28	TRBJ2-7	CASSSHTAGGLYEQYF
TRBV5-3	TRBJ1-5	CARSKRNDRPKNQPQHF
TRBV6-5	TRBJ2-1	CALNAESYNEQFF
TRBV18	TRBJ2-2	CASSPGQNTGELFF
TRBV29-1	TRBJ2-2	CSAGESTAGELFF
TRBV7-6	TRBJ2-2	CASSPQTSGYTGELFF
TRBV7-2	TRBJ2-3	CASSLSSGSSSTQYF
TRBV19	TRBJ2-3	CASSITPGTDTQYF
TRBV6-1	TRBJ2-3	CASSEGRRRGFTDTQYF
TRBV11-2	TRBJ2-7	CASSLSGSQDEQYF
TRBV29-1	TRBJ2-1	CSGERPGPEQFF
TRBV9	TRBJ2-2	CASSVRVNTGELFF
TRBV25-1	TRBJ1-3	CASSDTGVTSGNTIYF
TRBV19	TRBJ1-1	CASAGPLRDTEAFF
TRBV6-4	TRBJ1-1	CASRGGAEAFF
TRBV28	TRBJ1-4	CASSLQGAPTNEKLFF
TRBV9	TRBJ2-7	CASSPTGTAYEQYF
TRBV5-4	TRBJ1-4	CASSLGSVTGNEKLFF
TRBV29-1	TRBJ2-7	CSVEFGSSYEQYF
TRBV5-1	TRBJ1-2	CASSSGTDTNYGYTF